The clone carrying this TCR beta chain was found once. What it binds is not known. Trimming took 6 bases from V and 5 from J; bases not matched to a gene: 4. CDR1 LNHDA and CDR2 SQIVND come from the germline V gene (reference sequence). This CDR3 spans 13 amino acids. The data belong to a study of cytomegalovirus exposure and HLA in healthy donors. Study results and limitations: Cytomegalovirus-associated TCR beta chains were listed, numbering more than 150. A few CMV-associated chains proved CMV antigen-specific in vitro. A later analysis found first-cohort TCR clusters tended to co-occur in the 90 to 150 validation repertoires. Diagnosis of cytomegalovirus status made by the classifier reportedly showed high specificity and sensitivity.

The data were produced by immunoSEQ multiplex PCR, yet TCRdb's version contains in-frame clones alone and is incomplete. The table records over 200,000 clones, about 86% of them present only once. The receptor was isolated from a woman under 30 in good health and CMV-seronegative. This chain joins TRBV19 and TRBJ2-4, with 7 bases fitting TRBD1. Sequencing used PBMCs. Written as DNA, the CDR3 is TGTGCCAGTAGGAGACAGGGTGAAAACATTCAGTACTTC. Protein: CASRRQGENIQYF.